This entry concerns a single T cell receptor beta chain. The data were obtained in a study of blood T cell repertoires in COVID-19. Overall study: Acute and convalescent COVID-19 specimens originated in the United States, Italy and Spain. PBMCs, B-cell-depleted T cells, or T cells were the source of the cDNA or gDNA that made up the material.

In the original processing: Estimation of nucleated cell counts was performed using reference gene primer amplification. Only in-frame clones appear in the TCRdb table, and some are missing; sequencing was by immunoSEQ multiplex PCR. The V and J calls and clone size were taken over from that table, and D and trimming were inferred from the DNA. The table has 100,000 to 150,000 clones, 75% to 85% seen once. The germline V gene has CDR1 MNHEY and CDR2 SMNVEV (reference sequence). Germline trimming cut 3 bases from V and 0 bases from J; bases unmatched to any gene: 10. The CDR3 has 20 residues. The sequencing sample was made of peripheral blood. This clonotype originated in a man aged 35 to 55 with active or convalescent COVID-19. The chain has TRBV27 and TRBJ2-1; TRBD2 aligns across 14 bases. DNA of the CDR3: TGTGCCAGCAGTTTCCTTTCGGGACTAGCGGGGGTCCGCTCCTACAATGAGCAGTTCTTC. Encoded protein: CASSFLSGLAGVRSYNEQFF.